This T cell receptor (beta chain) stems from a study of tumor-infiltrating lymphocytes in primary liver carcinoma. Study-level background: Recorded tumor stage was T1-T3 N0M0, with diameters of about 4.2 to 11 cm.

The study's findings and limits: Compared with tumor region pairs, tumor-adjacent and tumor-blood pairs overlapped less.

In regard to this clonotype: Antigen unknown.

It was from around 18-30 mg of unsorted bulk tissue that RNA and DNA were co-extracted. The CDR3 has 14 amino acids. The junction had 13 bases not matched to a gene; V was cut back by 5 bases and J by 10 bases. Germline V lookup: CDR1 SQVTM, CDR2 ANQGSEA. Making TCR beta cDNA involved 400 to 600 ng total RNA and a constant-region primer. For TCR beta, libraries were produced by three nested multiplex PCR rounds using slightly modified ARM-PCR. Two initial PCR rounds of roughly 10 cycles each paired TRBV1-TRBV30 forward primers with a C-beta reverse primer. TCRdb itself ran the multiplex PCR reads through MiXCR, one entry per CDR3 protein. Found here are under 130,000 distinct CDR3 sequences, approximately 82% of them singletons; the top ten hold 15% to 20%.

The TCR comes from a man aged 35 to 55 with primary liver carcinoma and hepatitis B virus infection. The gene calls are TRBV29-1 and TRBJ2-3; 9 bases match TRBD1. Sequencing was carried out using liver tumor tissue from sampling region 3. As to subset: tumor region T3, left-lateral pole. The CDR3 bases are TGCAGCGTTTCCTGGACAGGGGCGTCAGTTTCGCAGTATTTT. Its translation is CSVSWTGASVSQYF.